The subject of this entry is one T cell receptor (beta chain). Its specificity is unknown. This sample stems from a study of T cell repertoires in cytomegalovirus infection. Trimming removed 7 bases at V and 1 base at J, with 13 bases between. The length of the CDR3 is 14 residues. Germline CDR1 and CDR2: MNHNS and SASEGT. Each CDR3 protein is one row after TCRdb ran MiXCR on the reads. This table has some 200,000 distinct CDR3 sequences, 38% appearing once. The chain has TRBV6-1 and TRBJ1-1; D is undetermined. The source was CD8+ T cells from cultured PBMCs, collected from culture after CMV antigen stimulation. The receptor was isolated from a human donor in good health (CMV status not recorded). Some clones in this sample may be carry-over from other donors' samples. The CDR3 spells CASIRGASNTEAFF. The CDR3 nucleotides read TGTGCCAGCATTCGAGGAGCGTCGAACACTGAAGCTTTCTTT.